The clone carrying this T cell receptor beta chain was counted once. Its matching antigen is unknown. These data belong to a study of vaccination and CD4 T cells after COVID-19. As for treatment: roughly ten-day PBMC culture with coronavirus spike peptide pools or control peptides (ViraFEST assay). Sequencing of cultured CD4+ T cell DNA used the Oncomine TCR Beta short-read assay. TCRdb re-derived calls from the PCR reads in MiXCR, one entry per CDR3 protein. The data show some 11,000 distinct CDR3 sequences, with 75% to 85% seen just once and over 25% held by the top ten. This receptor was identified in a human donor who had recovered from COVID-19. Material for sequencing was CD4+ T cells from blood, cultured in vitro.

The CDR3 coding sequence is TGTGCCAGCAGCGAGGGGGCCTATGGCTACACCTTC. Its translation is CASSEGAYGYTF. The chain combines TRBV5-5 with TRBJ1-2; 7 bases are a match to TRBD1. V shed 4 bases, J shed 4 bases, and the junction held 1 base outside the gene matches. The CDR3 is 12 amino acids. Germline V lookup: CDR1 SGHKS, CDR2 YYEKEE (reference sequence).